This T cell receptor beta chain was identified during a study of T cell changes during pregnancy in multiple sclerosis. This CDR3 comprises 12 residues. Germline V gives CDR1 SNHLY, CDR2 FYNNEI. The V gene lost 1 base and the J gene lost 12 bases, with 13 bases spanning the gap. The protocol was immunoSEQ multiplex PCR, while the TCRdb copy is restricted to in-frame clones and leaves out a portion. The data hold tens of thousands of clones, with 85% to 95% observed a single time. This sample comprised peripheral blood, obtained after pregnancy. The chain is built from TRBV2 and TRBJ2-7; D is perhaps TRBD2 (6 bases). The clonotype was recovered from a female donor with multiple sclerosis, enrolled in a pregnancy study. Written as DNA, the CDR3 is TGTGCCAGCAGTGAAGTTCGGGAGTTGCCGTACTTC. Protein sequence: CASSEVRELPYF.